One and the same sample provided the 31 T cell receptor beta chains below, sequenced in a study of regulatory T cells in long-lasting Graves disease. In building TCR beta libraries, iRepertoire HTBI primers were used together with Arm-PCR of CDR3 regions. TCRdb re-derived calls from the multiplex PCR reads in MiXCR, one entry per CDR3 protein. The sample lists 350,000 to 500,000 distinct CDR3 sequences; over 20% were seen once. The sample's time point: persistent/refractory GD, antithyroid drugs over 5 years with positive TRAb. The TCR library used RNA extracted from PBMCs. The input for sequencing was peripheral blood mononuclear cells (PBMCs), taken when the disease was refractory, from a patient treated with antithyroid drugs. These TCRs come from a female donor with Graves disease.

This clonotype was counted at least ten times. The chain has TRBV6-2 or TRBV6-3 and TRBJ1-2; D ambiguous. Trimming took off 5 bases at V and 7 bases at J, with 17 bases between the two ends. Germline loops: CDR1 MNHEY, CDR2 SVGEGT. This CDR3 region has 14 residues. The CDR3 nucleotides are TGTGCCAGCAGTAAATCGGACCGGCCAGGTGGCTACACCTTC. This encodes CASSKSDRPGGYTF.

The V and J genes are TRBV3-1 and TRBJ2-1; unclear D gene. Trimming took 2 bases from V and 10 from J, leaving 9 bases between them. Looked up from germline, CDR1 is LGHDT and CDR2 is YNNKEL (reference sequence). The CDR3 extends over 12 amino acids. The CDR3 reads CASSQSNYEQFF. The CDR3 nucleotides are TGTGCCAGCAGCCAATCGAACTACGAGCAGTTCTTC.

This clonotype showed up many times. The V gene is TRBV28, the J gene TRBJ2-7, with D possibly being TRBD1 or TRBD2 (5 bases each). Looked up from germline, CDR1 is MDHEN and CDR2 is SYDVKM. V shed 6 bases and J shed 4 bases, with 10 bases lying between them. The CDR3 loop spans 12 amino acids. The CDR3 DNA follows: TGTGCCAGCAGGGGGGTCTCTTACGAGCAGTACTTC. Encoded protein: CASRGVSYEQYF.

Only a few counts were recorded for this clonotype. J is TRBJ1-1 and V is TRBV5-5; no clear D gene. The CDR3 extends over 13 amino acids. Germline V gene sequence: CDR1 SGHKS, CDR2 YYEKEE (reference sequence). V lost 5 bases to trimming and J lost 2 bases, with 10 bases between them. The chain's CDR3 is CASSVQGNTEAFF. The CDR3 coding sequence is TGTGCCAGCAGTGTGCAAGGTAACACTGAAGCTTTCTTT.

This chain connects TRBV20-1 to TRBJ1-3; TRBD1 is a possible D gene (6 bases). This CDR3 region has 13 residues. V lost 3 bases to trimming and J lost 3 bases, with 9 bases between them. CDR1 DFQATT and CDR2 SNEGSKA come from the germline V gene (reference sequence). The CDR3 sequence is CSAREGVGNTIYF. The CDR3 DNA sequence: TGCAGTGCTAGGGAGGGGGTTGGAAACACCATATATTTT.

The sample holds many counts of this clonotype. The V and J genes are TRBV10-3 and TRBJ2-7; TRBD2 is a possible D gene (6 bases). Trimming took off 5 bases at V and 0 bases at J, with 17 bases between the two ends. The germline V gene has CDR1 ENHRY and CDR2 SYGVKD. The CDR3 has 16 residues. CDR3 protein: CAISTPSGLDSYEQYF. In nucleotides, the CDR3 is TGTGCCATCAGTACCCCTTCGGGACTCGACTCCTACGAGCAGTACTTC.

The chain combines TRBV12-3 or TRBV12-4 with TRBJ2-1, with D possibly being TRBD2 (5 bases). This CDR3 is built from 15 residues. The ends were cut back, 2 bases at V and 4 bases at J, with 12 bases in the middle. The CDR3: CASSLRSSSYNEQFF. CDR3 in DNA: TGTGCCAGCAGTTTAAGATCTAGCAGTTACAATGAGCAGTTCTTC.

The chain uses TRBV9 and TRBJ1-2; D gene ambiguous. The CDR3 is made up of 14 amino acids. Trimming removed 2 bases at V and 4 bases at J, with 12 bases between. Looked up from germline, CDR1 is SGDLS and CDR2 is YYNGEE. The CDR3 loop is CASSVQESSYGYTF. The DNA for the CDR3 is TGTGCCAGCAGCGTCCAGGAATCCTCCTATGGCTACACCTTC.

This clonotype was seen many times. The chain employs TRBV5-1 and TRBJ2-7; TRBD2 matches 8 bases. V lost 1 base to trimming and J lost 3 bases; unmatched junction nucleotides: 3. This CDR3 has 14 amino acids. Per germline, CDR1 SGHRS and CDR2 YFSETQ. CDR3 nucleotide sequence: TGCGCCAGCAGCTTGACTAGCGGAGTCTACGAGCAGTACTTC. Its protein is CASSLTSGVYEQYF.

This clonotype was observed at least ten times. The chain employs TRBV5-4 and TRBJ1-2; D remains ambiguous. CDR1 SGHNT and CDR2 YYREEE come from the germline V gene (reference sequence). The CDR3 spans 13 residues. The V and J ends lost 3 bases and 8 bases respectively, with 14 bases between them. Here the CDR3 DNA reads TGTGCCAGCAGCTCGGACGGCGTTGAAGGCTACACCTTC. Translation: CASSSDGVEGYTF.

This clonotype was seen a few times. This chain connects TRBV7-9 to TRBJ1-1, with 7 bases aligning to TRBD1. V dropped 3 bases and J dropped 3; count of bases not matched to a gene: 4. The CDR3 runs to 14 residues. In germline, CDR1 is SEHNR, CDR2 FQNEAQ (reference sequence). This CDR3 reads CASSFQGGDTEAFF. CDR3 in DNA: TGTGCCAGCAGCTTTCAGGGGGGGGACACTGAAGCTTTCTTT.

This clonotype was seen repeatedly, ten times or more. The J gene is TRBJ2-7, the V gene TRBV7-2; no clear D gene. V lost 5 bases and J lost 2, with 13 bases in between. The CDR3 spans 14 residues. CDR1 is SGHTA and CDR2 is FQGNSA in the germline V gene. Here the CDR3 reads CASSRELGPYEQYF. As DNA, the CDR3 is TGTGCCAGCAGCCGAGAGTTAGGCCCCTACGAGCAGTACTTC. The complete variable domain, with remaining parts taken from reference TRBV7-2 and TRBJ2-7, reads GAGVSQSPSNKVTEKGKDVELRCDPISGHTALYWYRQSLGQGLEFLIYFQGNSAPDKSGLPSDRFSAERTGGSVSTLTIQRTQQEDSAVYLCASSRELGPYEQYFGPGTRLTVT.

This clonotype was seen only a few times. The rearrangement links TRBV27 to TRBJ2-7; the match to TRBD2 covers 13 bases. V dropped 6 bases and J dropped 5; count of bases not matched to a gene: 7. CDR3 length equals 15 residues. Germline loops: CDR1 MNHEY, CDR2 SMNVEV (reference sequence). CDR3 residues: CASRILAGGSHEQYF. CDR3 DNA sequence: TGTGCCAGCAGAATACTAGCGGGAGGGTCCCACGAGCAGTACTTC.

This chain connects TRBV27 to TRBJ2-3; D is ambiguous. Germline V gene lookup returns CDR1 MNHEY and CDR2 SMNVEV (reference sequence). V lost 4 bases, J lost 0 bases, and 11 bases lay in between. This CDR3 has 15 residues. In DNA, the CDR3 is TGTGCCAGCAGTTCCTATACTTCCAGCACAGATACGCAGTATTTT. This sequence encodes CASSSYTSSTDTQYF.

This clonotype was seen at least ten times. In nucleotides, the CDR3 is TGTGCCACCACGGACAGGGGCGCCTATGGCTACACCTTC. It translates to CATTDRGAYGYTF. The chain couples TRBV27 to TRBJ1-2, with 9 bases fitting TRBD1. V lost 10 bases, J lost 4 bases, and 7 bases stayed unmatched. The CDR3 runs to 13 residues. Germline lookup yields CDR1 MNHEY and CDR2 SMNVEV (reference sequence).

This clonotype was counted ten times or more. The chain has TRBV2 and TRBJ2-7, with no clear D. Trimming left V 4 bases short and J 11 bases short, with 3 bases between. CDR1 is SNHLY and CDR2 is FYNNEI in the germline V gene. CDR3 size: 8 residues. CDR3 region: CASSVEYF. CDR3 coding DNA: TGTGCCAGCAGTGTGGAGTACTTC.

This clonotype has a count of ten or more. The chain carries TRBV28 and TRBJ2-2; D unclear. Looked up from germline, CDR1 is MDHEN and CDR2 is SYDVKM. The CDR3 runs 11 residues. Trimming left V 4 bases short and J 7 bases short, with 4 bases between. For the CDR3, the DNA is TGTGCCAGCAGTTCTATCGGGGAGCTGTTTTTT. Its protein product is CASSSIGELFF.

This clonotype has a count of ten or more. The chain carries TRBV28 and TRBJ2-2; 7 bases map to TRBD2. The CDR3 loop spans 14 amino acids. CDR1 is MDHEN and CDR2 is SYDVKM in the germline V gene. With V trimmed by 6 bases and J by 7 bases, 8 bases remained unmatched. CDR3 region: CASRSPGGGGELFF. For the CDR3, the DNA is TGTGCCAGCAGGTCTCCGGGGGGAGGCGGGGAGCTGTTTTTT.

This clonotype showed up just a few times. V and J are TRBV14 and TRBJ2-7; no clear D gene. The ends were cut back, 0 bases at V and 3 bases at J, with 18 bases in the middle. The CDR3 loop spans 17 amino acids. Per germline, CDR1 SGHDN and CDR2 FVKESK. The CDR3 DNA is TGTGCCAGCAGCCAAGATCTTTCACCAGGTTATAGCTACGAGCAGTACTTC. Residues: CASSQDLSPGYSYEQYF.

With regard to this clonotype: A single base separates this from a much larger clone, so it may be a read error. CDR3 sequence: CASSESLAGGSNEQFF. For the CDR3, the DNA is TGTGCCAGCAGTGAGTCTCTAGCGGGAGGGTCCAATGAGCAGTTCTTC. The chain has TRBV2 and TRBJ2-1; 12 positions agree with TRBD2. CDR1 is SNHLY and CDR2 is FYNNEI in the germline V gene. Trimming took 3 bases from V and 6 from J; bases not matched to a gene: 6. CDR3 length equals 16 residues.

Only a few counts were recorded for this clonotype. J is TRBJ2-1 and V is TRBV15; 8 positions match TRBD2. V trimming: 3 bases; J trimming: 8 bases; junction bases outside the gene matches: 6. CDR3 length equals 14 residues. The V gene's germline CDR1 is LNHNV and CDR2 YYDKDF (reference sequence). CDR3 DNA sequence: TGTGCCACCAGCAGCTCGCGGGAGGTGTATGAGCAGTTCTTC. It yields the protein CATSSSREVYEQFF.

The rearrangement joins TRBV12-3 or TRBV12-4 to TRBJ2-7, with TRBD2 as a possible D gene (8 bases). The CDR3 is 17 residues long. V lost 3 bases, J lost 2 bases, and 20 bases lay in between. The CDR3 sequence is CASSLKFSGTAPYEQYF. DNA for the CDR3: TGTGCCAGCAGTTTGAAGTTTAGCGGGACAGCCCCCTACGAGCAGTACTTC.

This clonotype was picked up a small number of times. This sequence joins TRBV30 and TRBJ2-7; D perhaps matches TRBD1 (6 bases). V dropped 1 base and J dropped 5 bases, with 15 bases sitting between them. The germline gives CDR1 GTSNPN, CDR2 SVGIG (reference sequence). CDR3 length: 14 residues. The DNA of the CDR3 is TGTGCCTGGAGTGGTGGGCAGGGGTTCAACGAGCAGTACTTC. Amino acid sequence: CAWSGGQGFNEQYF.

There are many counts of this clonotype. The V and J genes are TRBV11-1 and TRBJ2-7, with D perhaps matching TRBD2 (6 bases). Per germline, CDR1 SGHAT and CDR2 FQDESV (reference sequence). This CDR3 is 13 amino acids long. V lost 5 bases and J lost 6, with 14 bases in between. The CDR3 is CASSRGGPGEQYF. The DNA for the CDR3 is TGTGCCAGCAGCCGCGGAGGGCCGGGCGAGCAGTACTTC. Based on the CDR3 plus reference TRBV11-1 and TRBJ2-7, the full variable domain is EAEVAQSPRYKITEKSQAVAFWCDPISGHATLYWYRQILGQGPELLVQFQDESVVDDSQLPKDRFSAERLKGVDSTLKIQPAELGDSAMYLCASSRGGPGEQYFGPGTRLTVT.

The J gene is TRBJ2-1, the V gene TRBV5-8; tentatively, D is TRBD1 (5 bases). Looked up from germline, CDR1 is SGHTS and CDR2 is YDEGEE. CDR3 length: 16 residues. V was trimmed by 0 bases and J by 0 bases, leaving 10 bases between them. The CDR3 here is CASSLGQGSSYNEQFF. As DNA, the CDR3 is TGTGCCAGCAGCTTGGGGCAGGGCAGCTCCTACAATGAGCAGTTCTTC.

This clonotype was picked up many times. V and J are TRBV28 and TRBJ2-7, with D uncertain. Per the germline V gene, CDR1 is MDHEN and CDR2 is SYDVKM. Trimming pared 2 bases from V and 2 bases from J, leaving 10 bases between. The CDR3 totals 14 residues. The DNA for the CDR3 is TGTGCCAGCAGTTTAATCGACAACCCCTACGAGCAGTACTTC. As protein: CASSLIDNPYEQYF.

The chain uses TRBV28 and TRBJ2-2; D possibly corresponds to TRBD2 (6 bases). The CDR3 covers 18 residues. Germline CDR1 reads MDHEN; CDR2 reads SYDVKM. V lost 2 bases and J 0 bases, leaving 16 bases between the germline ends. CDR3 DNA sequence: TGTGCCAGCAGTTTACTTGAATGGAGCGGGTCGAACACCGGGGAGCTGTTTTTT. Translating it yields CASSLLEWSGSNTGELFF.

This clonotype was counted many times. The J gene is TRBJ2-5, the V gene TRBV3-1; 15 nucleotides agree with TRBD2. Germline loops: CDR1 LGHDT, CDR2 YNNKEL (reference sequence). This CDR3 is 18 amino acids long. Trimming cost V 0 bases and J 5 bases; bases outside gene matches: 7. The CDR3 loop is CASSQEGTSGRRRETQYF. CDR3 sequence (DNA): TGTGCCAGCAGCCAAGAAGGGACTAGCGGGAGGAGGAGGGAGACCCAGTACTTC.

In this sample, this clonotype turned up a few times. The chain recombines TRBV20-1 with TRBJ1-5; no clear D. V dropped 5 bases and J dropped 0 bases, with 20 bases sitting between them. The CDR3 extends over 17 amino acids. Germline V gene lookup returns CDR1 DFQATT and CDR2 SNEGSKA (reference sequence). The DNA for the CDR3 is TGCAGTGCTCCGGACCCGACCGCAGACTATAGCAATCAGCCCCAGCATTTT. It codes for CSAPDPTADYSNQPQHF.

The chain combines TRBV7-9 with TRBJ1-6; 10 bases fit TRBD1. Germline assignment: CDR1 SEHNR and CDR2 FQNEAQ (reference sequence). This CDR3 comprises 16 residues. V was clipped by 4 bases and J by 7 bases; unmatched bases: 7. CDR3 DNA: TGTGCCAGCAGCTACTATCGACAGGGGGCAAATTCACCCCTCCACTTT. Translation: CASSYYRQGANSPLHF.

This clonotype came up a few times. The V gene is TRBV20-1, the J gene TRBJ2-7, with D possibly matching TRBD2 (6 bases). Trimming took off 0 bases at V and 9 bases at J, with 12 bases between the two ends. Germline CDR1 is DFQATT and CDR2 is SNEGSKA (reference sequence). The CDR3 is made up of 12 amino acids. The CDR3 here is CSAREIGGGQYF. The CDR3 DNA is TGCAGTGCTAGAGAAATCGGGGGAGGGCAGTACTTC.